The T cell receptor (beta chain) described here comes from a study of cytomegalovirus exposure and HLA in healthy donors. Study results and limitations: One later analysis reportedly identified an Asian-associated ancestry cluster that showed fewer N-insertions than the roughly 600-donor mean. In a later analysis, DRB1 alleles had the most associated TCRs; HLA-C alleles the fewest.

Details on this clone: Its antigen is still unknown.

The PCR ran on 60 Vbeta and 13 Jbeta primers. TCRdb's copy holds only in-frame clones and misses some; the assay was immunoSEQ multiplex PCR. This table has under 200,000 clones, around 75% appearing once. The CDR3 has 18 amino acids. CDR1 is SGHAT and CDR2 is FQNNGV in the germline V gene. The V gene lost 4 bases and the J gene lost 2 bases, with 21 bases spanning the gap. The chain combines TRBV11-2 with TRBJ1-5, with TRBD1 as a possible D gene (6 bases). Sequencing used PBMCs. The receptor comes from a woman younger than 45 in good health and CMV-seropositive. The CDR3 is CASSSSLGAGVGNQPQHF. CDR3 DNA sequence: TGTGCCAGCAGCTCCAGTCTGGGAGCAGGGGTGGGCAATCAGCCCCAGCATTTT.